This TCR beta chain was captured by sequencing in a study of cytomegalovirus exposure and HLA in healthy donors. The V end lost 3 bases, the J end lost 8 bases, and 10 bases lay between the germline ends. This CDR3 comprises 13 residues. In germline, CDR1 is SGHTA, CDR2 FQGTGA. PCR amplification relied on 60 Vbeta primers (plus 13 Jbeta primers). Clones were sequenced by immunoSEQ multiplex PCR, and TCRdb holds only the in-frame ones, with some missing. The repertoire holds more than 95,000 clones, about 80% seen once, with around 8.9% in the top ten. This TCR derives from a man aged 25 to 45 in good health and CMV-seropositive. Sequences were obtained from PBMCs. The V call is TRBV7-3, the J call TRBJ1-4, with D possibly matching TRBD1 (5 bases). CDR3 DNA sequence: TGTGCCAGCAGCTTGACTAGGGACGAAAAACTGTTTTTT. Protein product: CASSLTRDEKLFF.